This TCR beta chain appears in the sequencing data of a study of cytomegalovirus exposure and HLA in healthy donors. Study as a whole: Both the 120 validation repertoires and the approximately 700 first-cohort repertoires used the same platform, as reported by a later analysis.

In its sample, this clone was seen a few times. Sequenced by immunoSEQ multiplex PCR; TCRdb stores in-frame clones only, minus some. The table includes approximately 140,000 clones, approximately 87% detected once. Material for sequencing was PBMCs. This receptor was identified in a man younger than 30 in good health and CMV-seronegative.

The CDR3 coding sequence is TGTGCCAGCAGTGGACTAGCGGGGGGTGGAGATACGCAGTATTTT. Translation gives CASSGLAGGGDTQYF. The genes are TRBV6-1 and TRBJ2-3, with 13 positions matching TRBD2. From germline, CDR1 is MNHNS and CDR2 SASEGT. V gave up 4 bases and J gave up 5 bases; unmatched junction bases: 3. The CDR3 runs 15 residues.